These 32 T cell receptor beta chains share one sample of origin, sequenced in a study of control samples from healthy donors and cancer patients. Sequencing used immunoSEQ multiplex PCR; TCRdb keeps in-frame clones, though not all of them. Counted here are 150,000 to 200,000 clones, around 94% occurring once; the ten biggest clones make up over 1.1%. The sample was blood. Source of these receptors: a man aged 25-45 years in good health.

V gene TRBV7-2 combines with J gene TRBJ1-2; no firm D call. The CDR3 is 14 residues long. The V end lost 5 bases, the J end lost 7 bases, and 17 bases lay between the germline ends. Germline CDR1 SGHTA, CDR2 FQGNSA. CDR3 sequence (DNA): TGTGCCAGCAGCCAGAATGCAGTTTTAAGTGGCTACACCTTC. Protein: CASSQNAVLSGYTF.

The chain recombines TRBV5-1 with TRBJ2-2; TRBD2 might be the D (5 bases). The CDR3 contains 14 residues. CDR1 SGHRS and CDR2 YFSETQ come from the germline V gene. V was cut by 1 base and J by 6 bases, with 10 bases left in between. This CDR3 is CASSLIQEAGELFF. DNA of the CDR3: TGCGCCAGCAGCTTGATCCAGGAGGCCGGGGAGCTGTTTTTT. Filled out from reference TRBV5-1 and TRBJ2-2, the complete variable domain reads KAGVTQTPRYLIKTRGQQVTLSCSPISGHRSVSWYQQTPGQGLQFLFEYFSETQRNKGNFPGRFSGRQFSNSRSEMNVSTLELGDSALYLCASSLIQEAGELFFGEGSRLTVL.

The chain combines TRBV3-1 (or the pseudogene TRBV3-2) with TRBJ1-1; D unclear. Germline CDR1 reads LGHDT; CDR2 reads YNNKEL (reference sequence). The CDR3 is 13 amino acids. Trimming stripped 0 bases from V and 8 bases from J, with 10 bases between. The CDR3 bases are TGTGCCAGCAGCCAAGATATCGGCTGGGAAGCTTTCTTT. Translated, it gives CASSQDIGWEAFF.

This clone was seen once. The J gene is TRBJ1-2, the V gene TRBV27; D call uncertain. V lost 4 bases and J lost 4, with 10 bases in between. CDR3 length: 13 residues. Germline V CDR1 and CDR2: MNHEY, SMNVEV (reference sequence). CDR3 amino acids: CASSSSTAYGYTF. The CDR3 nucleotides are TGTGCCAGCAGTTCATCGACGGCCTATGGCTACACCTTC.

This rearrangement joins TRBV12-3 or TRBV12-4 to TRBJ1-2; D possibly corresponds to TRBD1 (5 bases). This CDR3 region has 13 residues. Trimming took 2 bases from V and 8 from J, leaving 12 bases between them. The CDR3 sequence is CASSLRGDRGYTF. The CDR3 DNA reads TGTGCCAGCAGTTTAAGAGGGGATCGGGGCTACACCTTC.

The J gene is TRBJ1-1, the V gene TRBV29-1; 8 positions match TRBD1. The CDR3 is 14 amino acids. The V gene's germline CDR1 is SQVTM and CDR2 ANQGSEA. V was clipped by 5 bases and J by 7 bases; unmatched bases: 12. CDR3 in amino acids: CSVPRPGGESEAFF. The CDR3 nucleotides are TGCAGCGTTCCGAGGCCAGGGGGCGAGAGTGAAGCTTTCTTT.

The chain is built from TRBV27 and TRBJ2-7; 7 bases line up with TRBD1. V lost 4 bases, J lost 2 bases, and 5 bases stayed unmatched. The CDR3 consists of 14 residues. CDR1 and CDR2 from the germline V gene are MNHEY and SMNVEV (reference sequence). CDR3 region: CASSWSGGPYEQYF. CDR3 in DNA: TGTGCCAGCAGTTGGTCAGGGGGTCCCTACGAGCAGTACTTC.

The V gene is TRBV19, the J gene TRBJ2-7; 15 bases line up with TRBD2. There are 13 residues in the CDR3. Germline lookup yields CDR1 LNHDA and CDR2 SQIVND (reference sequence). V dropped 5 bases and J dropped 10; count of bases not matched to a gene: 3. The CDR3 DNA sequence: TGTGCCAGTAGTGGGGGACTAGCGGGAGGACAGTACTTC. Translated: CASSGGLAGGQYF.

Note on this clone: A junction boundary mismatches the germline segment, possibly from a read error. The chain has TRBV19 and TRBJ1-2, with D maybe TRBD1 (5 bases). Germline V gives CDR1 LNHDA, CDR2 SQIVND (reference sequence). This CDR3 has 15 residues. The CDR3 sequence: CASTGRQSYNYGYTF. In nucleotides, the CDR3 is TGTGCGAGTACGGGACGACAGTCCTATAACTATGGCTACACCTTC.

The rearrangement links TRBV3-1 (or the pseudogene TRBV3-2) to TRBJ2-3; TRBD2 is a possible D gene (6 bases). The CDR3 consists of 16 residues. Germline V gives CDR1 LGHDT, CDR2 YNNKEL (reference sequence). Trimming pared 5 bases from V and 4 bases from J, leaving 19 bases between. The CDR3 protein is CASSSQSAGSSDTQYF. The CDR3 DNA sequence: TGTGCCAGCAGCTCCCAATCAGCGGGCTCATCAGATACGCAGTATTTT.

This chain joins TRBV28 and TRBJ2-2; 9 bases fit TRBD2. Germline V lookup: CDR1 MDHEN, CDR2 SYDVKM. The CDR3 is made up of 19 amino acids. V dropped 2 bases and J dropped 5; count of bases not matched to a gene: 15. CDR3 amino acids: CASSLPPLSGSTFTGELFF. In DNA, the CDR3 is TGTGCCAGCAGTTTACCCCCGCTTAGCGGGAGCACTTTTACCGGGGAGCTGTTTTTT.

This chain links TRBV28 with TRBJ1-5; D is ambiguous. The CDR3 consists of 14 residues. Per the germline V gene, CDR1 is MDHEN and CDR2 is SYDVKM. Between the trimmed V and J ends, which lost 2 bases and 5 bases, there was a span of 10 bases. The CDR3, as DNA: TGTGCCAGCAGTTTAATGGAGGGATATCAGCCCCAGCATTTT. It specifies CASSLMEGYQPQHF.

The chain recombines TRBV7-9 with TRBJ2-5, with TRBD2 matching 8 bases. CDR3 length: 17 amino acids. Trimming took 4 bases from V and 5 from J; bases not matched to a gene: 15. Germline values: CDR1 SEHNR, CDR2 FQNEAQ (reference sequence). Written as DNA, the CDR3 is TGTGCCAGCAGCTCCTTAAAGCGGGGGTACGGGTCGGAGACCCAGTACTTC. Its protein product is CASSSLKRGYGSETQYF.

V gene TRBV6-5 combines with J gene TRBJ2-1; 7 nucleotides match TRBD1. Germline CDR1 MNHEY, CDR2 SVGAGI. This CDR3 is 15 amino acids long. V gave up 6 bases and J gave up 3 bases; unmatched junction bases: 8. The CDR3 DNA follows: TGTGCCAGCAGCGACCGGGACAGCGTCTACAATGAGCAGTTCTTC. It encodes CASSDRDSVYNEQFF.

The chain is built from TRBV30 and TRBJ2-2, with D possibly being TRBD2 (5 bases). The CDR3 totals 14 residues. Germline V gives CDR1 GTSNPN, CDR2 SVGIG (reference sequence). V was pared by 3 bases and J by 5 bases, with 13 bases between. CDR3 sequence: CAWSTGMVTGELFF. The CDR3 nucleotides are TGTGCCTGGAGCACGGGGATGGTGACCGGGGAGCTGTTTTTT. Based on the CDR3 plus reference TRBV30 and TRBJ2-2, the full variable domain is SQTIHQWPATLVQPVGSPLSLECTVEGTSNPNLYWYRQAAGRGLQLLFYSVGIGQISSEVPQNLSASRPQDRQFILSSKKLLLSDSGFYLCAWSTGMVTGELFFGEGSRLTVL.

The chain employs TRBV28 and TRBJ1-5; D not resolved. CDR1 is MDHEN and CDR2 is SYDVKM in the germline V gene. The CDR3 loop spans 15 amino acids. V gave up 7 bases and J gave up 0 bases, with 13 bases separating them. This CDR3 reads CASTLIRDSNQPQHF. CDR3 coding DNA: TGTGCCAGCACCCTAATAAGGGATAGCAATCAGCCCCAGCATTTT.

The chain links TRBV19 to TRBJ2-3; 7 nucleotides match TRBD2. The trim removed 3 bases at V and 4 bases at J, leaving 13 bases unmatched. The CDR3 runs to 17 residues. Germline V lookup: CDR1 LNHDA, CDR2 SQIVND (reference sequence). This CDR3 reads CASSIGRGRKFPDTQYF. CDR3 coding DNA: TGTGCCAGTAGTATTGGGCGGGGGAGGAAGTTTCCAGATACGCAGTATTTT. Combining the CDR3 with reference TRBV19 and TRBJ2-3 gives the whole variable domain DGGITQSPKYLFRKEGQNVTLSCEQNLNHDAMYWYRQDPGQGLRLIYYSQIVNDFQKGDIAEGYSVSREKKESFPLTVTSAQKNPTAFYLCASSIGRGRKFPDTQYFGPGTRLTVL.

The table lists this clone with a count of one. This sequence joins TRBV5-1 and TRBJ2-6; D is possibly TRBD2 (5 bases). From germline, CDR1 is SGHRS and CDR2 YFSETQ. Between the trimmed V and J ends, which lost 1 base and 0 bases, there was a span of 14 bases. The CDR3 loop spans 18 amino acids. The chain's CDR3 is CASSLRTRPSSGANVLTF. The CDR3 coding sequence is TGCGCCAGCAGCTTGCGGACTCGTCCGAGCTCTGGGGCCAACGTCCTGACTTTC.

The V and J genes are TRBV30 and TRBJ2-1; TRBD2 agrees at 11 bases. CDR3 size: 17 residues. J was trimmed by 5 bases and V by 1 base; bases with no gene match: 10. Germline CDR1 is GTSNPN and CDR2 is SVGIG (reference sequence). The CDR3 DNA follows: TGTGCCTGGAGTGAAACTAGCGGGAGTTACGGGGACAATGAGCAGTTCTTC. Amino acid sequence: CAWSETSGSYGDNEQFF.

The chain couples TRBV6-4 to TRBJ2-7, with D perhaps matching TRBD1 (5 bases). The germline V gene encodes CDR1 MRHNA and CDR2 SNTAGT. V lost 4 bases, J lost 5 bases, and 18 bases lay in between. The CDR3 extends over 15 amino acids. The CDR3 region is CASSGAPGNGDEQYF. The DNA of the CDR3 is TGTGCCAGCAGTGGGGCGCCAGGGAACGGCGACGAGCAGTACTTC.

The chain uses TRBV9 and TRBJ1-2; perhaps TRBD1 as D (5 bases). In germline, CDR1 is SGDLS, CDR2 YYNGEE. The CDR3 has 17 amino acids. The V end lost 0 bases, the J end lost 1 base, and 16 bases lay between the germline ends. CDR3 loop: CASSVEGVGGYNYGYTF. The CDR3 DNA reads TGTGCCAGCAGCGTAGAAGGGGTGGGCGGATATAACTATGGCTACACCTTC.

V gene TRBV4-3 combines with J gene TRBJ2-1, with D possibly TRBD1 on 7 matching bases. The V end was cut by 5 bases, the J end by 0 bases, with 14 bases between. The germline CDR1 and CDR2 sequences are LGHNA and YSLEER. This CDR3 spans 16 amino acids. DNA of the CDR3: TGCGCCAGCAGCAAAGGAGGGGGCCTCTCCTACAATGAGCAGTTCTTC. Encoded protein: CASSKGGGLSYNEQFF.

V usage is TRBV19 and J usage is TRBJ2-7; 8 bases are a match to TRBD1. Germline CDR1 and CDR2: LNHDA and SQIVND (reference sequence). This CDR3 has 14 residues. V was clipped by 2 bases and J by 3 bases; unmatched bases: 3. CDR3 residues: CASSIQGAVYEQYF. Written as DNA, the CDR3 is TGTGCCAGTAGTATACAGGGGGCGGTCTACGAGCAGTACTTC.

To note about this clone: The junction does not match germline at one end; this may be a read error. The chain carries TRBV5-1 and TRBJ1-6; D is perhaps TRBD1 (6 bases). CDR1 is SGHRS and CDR2 is YFSETQ in the germline V gene. This CDR3 has 13 residues. The CDR3 region has the DNA TGCGCCAGCAGCCGGACAGAAAATTCACTCCTCCACTTT. Protein product: CASSRTENSLLHF.

The chain employs TRBV5-8 and TRBJ1-6; maybe TRBD1 (6 bases). The CDR3 is 14 amino acids. Germline lookup yields CDR1 SGHTS and CDR2 YDEGEE. Trimming shortened V by 0 bases and J by 10 bases, and 11 bases separated the two germline ends. DNA for the CDR3: TGTGCCAGCAGCTTGGAACAGGGTGGATCACCCCTCCACTTT. It encodes CASSLEQGGSPLHF.

The chain couples TRBV19 to TRBJ1-5; no clear D gene. The CDR3 contains 13 residues. Germline values: CDR1 LNHDA, CDR2 SQIVND (reference sequence). Trimming took off 0 bases at V and 9 bases at J, with 9 bases between the two ends. CDR3 amino acids: CASSIDSPRPQHF. The CDR3 DNA reads TGTGCCAGTAGTATAGATTCCCCGCGGCCCCAGCATTTT.

The count of this clone is one. The genes are TRBV6-1 and TRBJ1-5; no clear D. The CDR3 spans 11 residues. V lost 3 bases, J lost 11 bases, and 8 bases lay in between. The germline CDR1 and CDR2 sequences are MNHNS and SASEGT. CDR3 sequence: CASSDEWTQHF. CDR3 sequence (DNA): TGTGCCAGCAGTGACGAGTGGACCCAGCATTTT.

The genes are TRBV30 and TRBJ2-7; tentative D call: TRBD2 (5 bases). Looked up from germline, CDR1 is GTSNPN and CDR2 is SVGIG (reference sequence). The V gene lost 2 bases and the J gene lost 7 bases, with 18 bases spanning the gap. The CDR3 is made up of 14 amino acids. CDR3: CAWSRPHPSGEQYF. The CDR3 DNA reads as TGTGCCTGGAGTAGACCACATCCGTCGGGGGAGCAGTACTTC.

J is TRBJ1-5 and V is TRBV7-2; D ambiguous. This CDR3 is 15 amino acids long. Germline lookup yields CDR1 SGHTA and CDR2 FQGNSA. Trimming shortened V by 0 bases and J by 3 bases, and 9 bases separated the two germline ends. In nucleotides, the CDR3 is TGTGCCAGCAGCTTAGCCGGTGGGAACAATCAGCCCCAGCATTTT. Its protein is CASSLAGGNNQPQHF.

This clone has more than one count but fewer than ten. The V call is TRBV6-5, the J call TRBJ2-7; 8 positions agree with TRBD1. The CDR3 contains 14 residues. V lost 6 bases, J lost 0 bases, and 4 bases stayed unmatched. CDR1 MNHEY and CDR2 SVGAGI come from the germline V gene. CDR3 bases: TGTGCCAGCAGGGACAGGGCATTCTCCTACGAGCAGTACTTC. Protein sequence: CASRDRAFSYEQYF.

The rearrangement uses TRBV20-1 and TRBJ2-3, with a weak D call TRBD2 (5 bases). The germline V gene encodes CDR1 DFQATT and CDR2 SNEGSKA (reference sequence). The V gene lost 6 bases and the J gene lost 5 bases, with 9 bases spanning the gap. The CDR3 totals 11 residues. The CDR3 bases are TGCAGTGCGACTACGGGAGATACGCAGTATTTT. Translation gives CSATTGDTQYF.

The chain couples TRBV18 to TRBJ1-1; D unclear. V gave up 1 base and J gave up 1 base, with 4 bases separating them. Per germline, CDR1 KGHSH and CDR2 LQKENI. The CDR3 has 13 residues. The CDR3 DNA reads as TGTGCCAGCTCACCACGGGAGAACACTGAAGCTTTCTTT. It translates to CASSPRENTEAFF.